This T cell receptor (beta chain) was obtained from a study of blood T cell repertoires in COVID-19 (dated by TCRdb to 2018 to 2021). For the study in its entirety: Samples covering the acute and convalescent phases of COVID-19 were provided by collaborators in the United States, Italy and Spain. The material from the prospective study consisted of cDNA or gDNA derived from T cells, B-cell-depleted T cells, or PBMCs. Deeply sampled blood TCRbeta repertoires from subjects exposed to, actively infected with, or recovered from COVID-19 were included in the dataset. The repertoires were released in a freely available public database intended as a resource for research on the immune response to SARS-CoV-2. The samples were drawn from two sources: the first 160 participants of the ongoing ImmuneRACE study, and 1,254 subjects contributed by 6 global collaborators. A de-identified subject ID, COVID-19 status, age in years and sex were almost always included in the sample metadata. Where available, HLA class I and class II types were taken from metadata supplied by the sample provider and were not determined by assay-based typing.

In the prospective study, participants were roughly 18 to 89 years old, resided in 20 to 30 geographic areas of the United States, and were enrolled through a virtual design. In the prospective study, participants were assigned to cohorts based on the clinical history participants reported in a screening survey and a study questionnaire. A participant counted as exposed if, within 2 weeks of entering the study, that participant had been in contact with someone who had a PCR-confirmed or clinician-diagnosed COVID-19 case. In the prospective study, whole blood, serum and a nasopharyngeal or oropharyngeal swab were collected from each participant by mobile phlebotomists. Over a roughly 2-month period, participants in the prospective study had the option of providing additional blood draws and questionnaires. Before DNA extraction, prospective study blood samples were shipped either frozen or at room temperature.

Findings and caveats that apply to the study as a whole: The quantity of clinical and demographic metadata differed by source and by participant and was supplied without curation.

The CDR3 holds 15 amino acids from the cysteine to the phenylalanine. Only the CDR3 DNA stays, 45 bases, in frame from base 1. At the junction V is shortened by 5 bases and J by 7 bases, with 17 bases in between. The germline V gene (reference sequence) gives CDR1 as SEHNR and CDR2 as FQNEAQ. The immunoSEQ Assay, a bias-controlled multiplex PCR, was used to amplify TCRbeta CDR3 regions from genomic DNA. In the original analysis: Nucleated cell counts per sample were estimated from amplification of reference gene primers within the assay. Sequence reads were collapsed and filtered to measure the absolute abundance of every unique TCRbeta CDR3 rearrangement. For each sample, productive Simpson clonality was calculated as the square root of Simpson's diversity index across productive rearrangements. Not all clones reach the TCRdb copy of this immuneACCESS table, which keeps in-frame sequences only. Checked studies attribute under half of the gap to unresolved V genes and leave the rest unexplained. D and trimming come from the DNA, and the V and J calls and clone size come from that table. The sample table shows approximately 150,000 clones, and approximately 83% are seen once. The ten largest make up 5.2% of the sample.

This clone was observed a handful of times. Its antigen is not yet known. The input lacks base qualities; no much larger clone sits a single base away. The receptor chain draws on TRBV7-9 and TRBJ1-4; TRBD1 is perhaps the D gene, given 6 matching bases. The clonotype originates from an older man who had been exposed to COVID-19. Specimen: PBMCs or T cells enriched from blood (not recorded which). The CDR3 sequence is CASSPRGRTVEKLFF. Read as DNA, the sequence is TGTGCCAGCAGCCCCCGCGGACGGACAGTTGAAAAACTGTTTTTT. With the portions outside the CDR3 filled from the reference TRBV7-9 and TRBJ1-4 genes, the complete variable region becomes DTGVSQNPRHKITKRGQNVTFRCDPISEHNRLYWYRQTLGQGPEFLTYFQNEAQLEKSRLLSDRFSAERPKGSFSTLEIQRTEQGDSAMYLCASSPRGRTVEKLFFGSGTQLSVL.